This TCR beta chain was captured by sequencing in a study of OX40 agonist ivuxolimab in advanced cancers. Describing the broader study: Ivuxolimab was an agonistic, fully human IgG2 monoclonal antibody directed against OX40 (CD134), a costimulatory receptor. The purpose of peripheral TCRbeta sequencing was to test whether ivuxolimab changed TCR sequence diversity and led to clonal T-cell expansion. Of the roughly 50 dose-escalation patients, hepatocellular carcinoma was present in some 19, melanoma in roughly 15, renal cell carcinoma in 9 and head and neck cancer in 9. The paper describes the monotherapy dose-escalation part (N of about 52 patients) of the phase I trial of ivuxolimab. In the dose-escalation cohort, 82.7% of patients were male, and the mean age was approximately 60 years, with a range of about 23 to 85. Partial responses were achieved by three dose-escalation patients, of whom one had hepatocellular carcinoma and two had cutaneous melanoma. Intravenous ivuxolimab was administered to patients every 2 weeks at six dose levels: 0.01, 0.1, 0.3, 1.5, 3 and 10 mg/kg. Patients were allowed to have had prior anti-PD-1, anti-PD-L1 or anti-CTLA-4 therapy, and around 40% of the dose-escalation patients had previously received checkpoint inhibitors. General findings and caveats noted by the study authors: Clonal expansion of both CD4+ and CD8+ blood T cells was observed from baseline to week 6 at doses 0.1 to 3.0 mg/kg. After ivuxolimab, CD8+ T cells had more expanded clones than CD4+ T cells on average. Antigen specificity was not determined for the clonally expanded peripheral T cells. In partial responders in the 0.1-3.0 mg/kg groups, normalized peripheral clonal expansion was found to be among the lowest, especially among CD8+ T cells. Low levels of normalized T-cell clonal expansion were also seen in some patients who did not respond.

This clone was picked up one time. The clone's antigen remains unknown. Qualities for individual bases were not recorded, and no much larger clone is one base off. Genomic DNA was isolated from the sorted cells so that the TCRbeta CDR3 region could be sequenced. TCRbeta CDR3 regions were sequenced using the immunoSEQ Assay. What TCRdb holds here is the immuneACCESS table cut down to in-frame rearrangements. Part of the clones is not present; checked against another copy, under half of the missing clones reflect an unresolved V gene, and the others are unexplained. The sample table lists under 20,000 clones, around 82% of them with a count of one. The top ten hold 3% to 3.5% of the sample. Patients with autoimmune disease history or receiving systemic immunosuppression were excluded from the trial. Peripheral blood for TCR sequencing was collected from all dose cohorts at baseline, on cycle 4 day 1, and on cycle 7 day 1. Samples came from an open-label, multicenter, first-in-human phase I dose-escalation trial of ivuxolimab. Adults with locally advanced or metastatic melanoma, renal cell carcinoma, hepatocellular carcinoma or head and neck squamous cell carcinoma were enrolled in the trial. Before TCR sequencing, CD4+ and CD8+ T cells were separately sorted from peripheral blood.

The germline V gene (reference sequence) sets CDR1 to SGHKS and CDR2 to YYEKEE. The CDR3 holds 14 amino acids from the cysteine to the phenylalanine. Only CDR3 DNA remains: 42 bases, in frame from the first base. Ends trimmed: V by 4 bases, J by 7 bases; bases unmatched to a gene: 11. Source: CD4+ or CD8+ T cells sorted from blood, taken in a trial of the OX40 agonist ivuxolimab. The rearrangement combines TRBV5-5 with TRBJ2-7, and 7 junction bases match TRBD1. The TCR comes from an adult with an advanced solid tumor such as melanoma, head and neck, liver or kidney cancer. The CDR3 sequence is CASSPRRGQGEQYF. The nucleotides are TGTGCCAGCAGCCCTAGAAGGGGGCAAGGGGAGCAGTACTTC.